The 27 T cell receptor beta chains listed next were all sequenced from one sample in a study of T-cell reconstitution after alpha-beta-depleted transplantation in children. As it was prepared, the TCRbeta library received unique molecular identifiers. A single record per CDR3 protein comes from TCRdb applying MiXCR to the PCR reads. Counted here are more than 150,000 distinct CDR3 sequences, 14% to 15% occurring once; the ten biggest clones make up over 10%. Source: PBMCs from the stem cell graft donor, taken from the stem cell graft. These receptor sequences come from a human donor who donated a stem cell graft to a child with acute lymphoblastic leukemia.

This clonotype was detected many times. CDR3 residues: CASSLSMRTGINSPLHF. CDR3 DNA sequence: TGTGCCAGCAGTTTATCGATGAGGACAGGGATAAATTCACCCCTCCACTTT. The chain joins TRBV27 to TRBJ1-6; 8 bases match TRBD1. Germline V gene sequence: CDR1 MNHEY, CDR2 SMNVEV (reference sequence). V was clipped by 0 bases and J by 7 bases; unmatched bases: 8. The CDR3 is 17 residues long.

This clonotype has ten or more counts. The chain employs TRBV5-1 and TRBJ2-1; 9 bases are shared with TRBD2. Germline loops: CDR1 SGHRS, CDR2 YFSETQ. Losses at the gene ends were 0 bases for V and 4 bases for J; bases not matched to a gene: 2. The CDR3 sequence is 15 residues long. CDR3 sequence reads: CASSLVSGGYNEQFF. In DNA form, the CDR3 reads TGCGCCAGCAGCTTGGTTAGCGGGGGTTACAATGAGCAGTTCTTC.

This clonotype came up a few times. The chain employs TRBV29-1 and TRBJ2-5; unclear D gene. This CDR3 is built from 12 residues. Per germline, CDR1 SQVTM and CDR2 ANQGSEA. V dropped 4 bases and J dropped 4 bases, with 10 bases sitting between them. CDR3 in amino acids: CSVVSGLETQYF. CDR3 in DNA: TGCAGCGTTGTTTCAGGTTTAGAGACCCAGTACTTC.

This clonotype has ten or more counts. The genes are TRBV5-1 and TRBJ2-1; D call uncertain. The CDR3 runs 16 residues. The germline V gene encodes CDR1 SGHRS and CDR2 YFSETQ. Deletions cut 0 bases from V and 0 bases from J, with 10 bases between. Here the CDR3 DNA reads TGCGCCAGCAGCTTGGCCGGCGTATACTCCTACAATGAGCAGTTCTTC. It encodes CASSLAGVYSYNEQFF.

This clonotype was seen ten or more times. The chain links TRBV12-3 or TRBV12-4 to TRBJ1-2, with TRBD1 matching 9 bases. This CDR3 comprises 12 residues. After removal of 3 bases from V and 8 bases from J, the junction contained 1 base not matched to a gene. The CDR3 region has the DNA TGTGCCAGCAGTTTTACAGGGGGCGGCTACACCTTC. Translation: CASSFTGGGYTF.

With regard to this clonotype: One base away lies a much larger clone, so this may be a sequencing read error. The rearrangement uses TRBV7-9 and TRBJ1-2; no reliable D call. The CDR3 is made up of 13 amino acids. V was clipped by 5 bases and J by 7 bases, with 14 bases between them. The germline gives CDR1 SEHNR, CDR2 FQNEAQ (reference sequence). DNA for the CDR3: TGTGCCAGCAGCCGGCCGGCAGCGGGTGGCTACACCTTC. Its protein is CASSRPAAGGYTF.

CDR3: CASSLTDASSYNEQFF. In nucleotides, the CDR3 is TGTGCCAGCAGTTTAACGGACGCGAGCTCCTACAATGAGCAGTTCTTC. The gene calls are TRBV28 and TRBJ2-1; D not certain. CDR1 is MDHEN, CDR2 SYDVKM, per germline. V dropped 2 bases and J dropped 0 bases, with 11 bases sitting between them. CDR3 length equals 16 residues.

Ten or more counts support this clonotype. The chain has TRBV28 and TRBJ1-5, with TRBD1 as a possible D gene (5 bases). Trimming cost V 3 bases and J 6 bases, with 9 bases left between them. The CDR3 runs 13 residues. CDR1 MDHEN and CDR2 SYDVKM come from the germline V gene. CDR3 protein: CASSFMGRQPQHF. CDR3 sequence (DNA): TGTGCCAGCAGTTTTATGGGGCGTCAGCCCCAGCATTTT.

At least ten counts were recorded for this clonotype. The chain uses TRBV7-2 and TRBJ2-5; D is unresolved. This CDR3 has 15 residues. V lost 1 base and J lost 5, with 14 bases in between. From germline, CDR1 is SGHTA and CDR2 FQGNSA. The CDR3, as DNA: TGTGCCAGCAGCTTAGTGGATTACGCCCCCGAGACCCAGTACTTC. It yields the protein CASSLVDYAPETQYF.

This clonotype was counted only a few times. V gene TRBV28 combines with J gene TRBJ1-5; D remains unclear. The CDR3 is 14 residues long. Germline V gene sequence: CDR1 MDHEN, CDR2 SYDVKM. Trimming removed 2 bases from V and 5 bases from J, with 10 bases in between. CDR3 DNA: TGTGCCAGCAGTTTACTTAACGGCGATCAGCCCCAGCATTTT. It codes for CASSLLNGDQPQHF.

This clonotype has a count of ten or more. The DNA for the CDR3 is TGTGCCAGCAGCCACGACAGGGGCTCCTACAATGAGCAGTTCTTC. It codes for CASSHDRGSYNEQFF. The chain links TRBV7-2 to TRBJ2-1, with 8 nucleotides matching TRBD1. V trimming: 5 bases; J trimming: 0 bases; junction bases outside the gene matches: 3. Germline V gives CDR1 SGHTA, CDR2 FQGNSA. The CDR3 is 15 amino acids.

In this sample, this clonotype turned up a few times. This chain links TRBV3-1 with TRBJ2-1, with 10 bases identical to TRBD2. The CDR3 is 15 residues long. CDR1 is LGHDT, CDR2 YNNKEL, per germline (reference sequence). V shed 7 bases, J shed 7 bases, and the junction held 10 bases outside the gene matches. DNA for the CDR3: TGTGCCAGCACTCCTGAGGCTAGCGGGAGAAATGAGCAGTTCTTC. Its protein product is CASTPEASGRNEQFF.

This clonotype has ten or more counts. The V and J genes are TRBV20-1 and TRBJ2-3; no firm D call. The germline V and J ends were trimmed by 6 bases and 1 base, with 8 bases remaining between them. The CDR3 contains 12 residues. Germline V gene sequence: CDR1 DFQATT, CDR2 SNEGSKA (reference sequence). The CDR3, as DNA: TGCAGTGCCCCCCCGGGCACAGATACGCAGTATTTT. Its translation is CSAPPGTDTQYF.

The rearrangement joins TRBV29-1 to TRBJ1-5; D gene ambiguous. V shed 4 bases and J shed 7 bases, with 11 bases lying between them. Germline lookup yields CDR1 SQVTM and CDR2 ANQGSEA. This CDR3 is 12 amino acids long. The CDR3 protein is CSVAYGDQPQHF. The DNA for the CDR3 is TGCAGCGTTGCATACGGTGACCAGCCCCAGCATTTT.

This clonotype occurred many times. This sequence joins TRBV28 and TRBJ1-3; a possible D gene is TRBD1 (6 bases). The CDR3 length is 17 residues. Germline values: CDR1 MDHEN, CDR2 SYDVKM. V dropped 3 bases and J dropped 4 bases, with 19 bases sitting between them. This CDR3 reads CASSLQGQVVPGNTIYF. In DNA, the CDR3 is TGTGCCAGCAGTTTGCAGGGGCAGGTAGTTCCCGGAAACACCATATATTTT.

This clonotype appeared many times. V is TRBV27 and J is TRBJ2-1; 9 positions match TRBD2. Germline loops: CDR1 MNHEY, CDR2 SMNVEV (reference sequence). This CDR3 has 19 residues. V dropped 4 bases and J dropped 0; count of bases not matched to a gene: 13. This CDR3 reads CASSSRTSVVRSSYNEQFF. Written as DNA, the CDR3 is TGTGCCAGCAGTTCACGGACTAGCGTGGTCCGTAGCTCCTACAATGAGCAGTTCTTC.

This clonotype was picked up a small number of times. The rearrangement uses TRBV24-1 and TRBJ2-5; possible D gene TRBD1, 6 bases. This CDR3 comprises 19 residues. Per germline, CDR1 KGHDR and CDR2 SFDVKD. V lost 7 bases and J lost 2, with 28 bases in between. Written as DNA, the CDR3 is TGTGCCACCAGGAGGGACGAACCCCCCCGGACAGCCAGTCAAGAGACCCAGTACTTC. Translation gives CATRRDEPPRTASQETQYF.

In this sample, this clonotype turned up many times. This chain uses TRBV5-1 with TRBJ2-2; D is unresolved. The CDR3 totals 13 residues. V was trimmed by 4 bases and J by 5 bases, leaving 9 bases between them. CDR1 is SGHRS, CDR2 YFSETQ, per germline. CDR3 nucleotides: TGCGCCAGCAGCCCTACAGTTACCGGGGAGCTGTTTTTT. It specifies CASSPTVTGELFF.

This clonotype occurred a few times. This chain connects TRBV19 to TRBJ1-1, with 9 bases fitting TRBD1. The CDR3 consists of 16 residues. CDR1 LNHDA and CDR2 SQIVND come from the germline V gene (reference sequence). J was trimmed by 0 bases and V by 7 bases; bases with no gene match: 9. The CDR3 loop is CASTIGTGRMNTEAFF. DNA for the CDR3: TGTGCCAGTACCATTGGGACAGGGAGGATGAACACTGAAGCTTTCTTT.

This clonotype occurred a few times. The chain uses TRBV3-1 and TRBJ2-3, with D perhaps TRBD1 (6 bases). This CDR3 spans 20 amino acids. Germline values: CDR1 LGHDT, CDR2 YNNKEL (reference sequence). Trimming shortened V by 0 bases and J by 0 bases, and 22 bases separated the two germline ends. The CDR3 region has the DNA TGTGCCAGCAGCCAAGATTTTCAGGGGCGAGATTTCCTTAGCACAGATACGCAGTATTTT. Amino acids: CASSQDFQGRDFLSTDTQYF.

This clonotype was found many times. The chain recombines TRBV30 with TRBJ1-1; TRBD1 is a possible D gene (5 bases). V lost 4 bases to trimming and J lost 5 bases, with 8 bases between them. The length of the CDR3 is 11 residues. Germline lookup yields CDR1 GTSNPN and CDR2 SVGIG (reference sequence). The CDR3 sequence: CAWIRETEAFF. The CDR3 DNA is TGTGCCTGGATCAGGGAAACTGAAGCTTTCTTT.

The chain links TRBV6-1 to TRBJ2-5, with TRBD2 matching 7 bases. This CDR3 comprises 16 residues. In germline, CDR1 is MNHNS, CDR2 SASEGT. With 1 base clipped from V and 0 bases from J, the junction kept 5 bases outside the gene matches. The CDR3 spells CASSEGGRGYQETQYF. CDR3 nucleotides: TGTGCCAGCAGTGAAGGGGGGAGGGGATACCAAGAGACCCAGTACTTC.

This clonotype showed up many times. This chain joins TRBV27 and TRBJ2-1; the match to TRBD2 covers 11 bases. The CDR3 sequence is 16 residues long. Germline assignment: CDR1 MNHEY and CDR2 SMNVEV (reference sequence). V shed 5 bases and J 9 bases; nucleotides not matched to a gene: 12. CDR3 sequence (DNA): TGTGCCAGCAGTCTAGCGGGAGGAGTGTGGGGGAGTGAGCAGTTCTTC. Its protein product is CASSLAGGVWGSEQFF.

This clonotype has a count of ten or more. The CDR3, as DNA: TGCGCCAGCAGCCAAGTCCTCCCCACAGATACGCAGTATTTT. It specifies CASSQVLPTDTQYF. This chain connects TRBV4-1 to TRBJ2-3; D gene ambiguous. The CDR3 loop spans 14 amino acids. V lost 1 base and J lost 2, with 7 bases in between. Germline V lookup: CDR1 MGHRA, CDR2 YSYEKL.

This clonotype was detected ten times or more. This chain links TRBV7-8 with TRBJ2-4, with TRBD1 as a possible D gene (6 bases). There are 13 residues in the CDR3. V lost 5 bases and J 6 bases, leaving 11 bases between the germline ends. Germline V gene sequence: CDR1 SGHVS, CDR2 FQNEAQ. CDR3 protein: CASSLRGGNIQYF. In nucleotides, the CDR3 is TGTGCCAGCAGCCTCAGAGGGGGAAACATTCAGTACTTC.

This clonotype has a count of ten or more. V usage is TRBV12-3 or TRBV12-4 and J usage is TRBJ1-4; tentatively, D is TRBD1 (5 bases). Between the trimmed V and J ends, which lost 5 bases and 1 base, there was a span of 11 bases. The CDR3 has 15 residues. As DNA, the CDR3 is TGTGCCAGCAGTGCATCAGGGAAAACTAATGAAAAACTGTTTTTT. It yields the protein CASSASGKTNEKLFF.

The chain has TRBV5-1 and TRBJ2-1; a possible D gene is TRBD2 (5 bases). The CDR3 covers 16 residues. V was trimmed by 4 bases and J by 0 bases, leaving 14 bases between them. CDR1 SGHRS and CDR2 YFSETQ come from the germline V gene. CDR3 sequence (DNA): TGCGCCAGCAGCCCCCCCCCAGCGGTCTCCTACAATGAGCAGTTCTTC. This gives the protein CASSPPPAVSYNEQFF.